Presented here are 13 T cell receptor beta chains from one specimen sequenced in a study of siplizumab effects on memory and regulatory T cells. The repertoire was sequenced with immunoSEQ multiplex PCR; TCRdb's copy has only in-frame clones and lacks some. The table includes some 100,000 clones, about nine tenths detected once. The sequenced sample was CD4+ T cells sorted from blood. The receptors derive from a human donor in good health. Some clones in this sample may be carry-over from other donors' samples.

The chain uses TRBV6-6 and TRBJ2-7; 7 nucleotides line up with TRBD2. CDR3 length equals 15 residues. CDR1 and CDR2 (germline): MNHNY, SVGAGI (reference sequence). J gave up 1 base and V 7 bases, and 10 bases lay outside the gene matches. The CDR3 bases are TGTGCCAGCACCGCCGGACTAGTTGATTCCTACGAGCAGTACTTC. Translation: CASTAGLVDSYEQYF.

V and J are TRBV18 and TRBJ1-1; no clear D. Germline V gene sequence: CDR1 KGHSH, CDR2 LQKENI. Trimming left V 1 base short and J 2 bases short, with 5 bases between. The CDR3 contains 13 residues. For the CDR3, the DNA is TGTGCCAGCTCACCACAGCTCAACACTGAAGCTTTCTTT. It codes for CASSPQLNTEAFF.

CDR3 nucleotide sequence: TGTGCCATCAGTGAGTCTGGGGCGGGAGGGTCGGTAAATGAGCAGTTCTTC. Its translation: CAISESGAGGSVNEQFF. The gene calls are TRBV10-3 and TRBJ2-1; 9 nucleotides line up with TRBD2. V shed 0 bases, J shed 7 bases, and the junction held 10 bases outside the gene matches. This CDR3 contains 17 residues. CDR1 and CDR2 from the germline V gene are ENHRY and SYGVKD.

The chain employs TRBV9 and TRBJ2-7, with D possibly TRBD1 on 6 matching bases. From germline, CDR1 is SGDLS and CDR2 YYNGEE. Trimming left V 1 base short and J 3 bases short, with 14 bases between. The CDR3 has 15 residues. This CDR3 reads CASSVLPGHVYEQYF. The CDR3 DNA reads TGTGCCAGCAGCGTACTACCGGGACACGTCTACGAGCAGTACTTC.

DNA for the CDR3: TGTGCCAGCAGCCAAACAGGGCCCACCGGGGAGCTGTTTTTT. Translation: CASSQTGPTGELFF. The chain combines TRBV7-3 with TRBJ2-2; TRBD1 is a possible D gene (6 bases). The germline gives CDR1 SGHTA, CDR2 FQGTGA. The V and J ends lost 5 bases and 4 bases respectively, with 11 bases between them. CDR3 length equals 14 residues.

V and J are TRBV21-1 and TRBJ1-2. TRBV21-1 corresponds to a pseudogene. CDR3 size: 14 residues. The DNA of the CDR3 is TGTGCCAGCACCGGGTGGGCCCCCATAGGCGGCTACACCTTC. Translating gives CASTGWAPIGGYTF.

This chain uses TRBV2 with TRBJ2-1, with TRBD2 matching over 13 bases. In germline, CDR1 is SNHLY, CDR2 FYNNEI. The CDR3 sequence is 21 residues long. V lost 4 bases to trimming and J lost 1 base; unmatched junction nucleotides: 16. CDR3 loop: CASSGAGTSGKVFWSYNEQFF. The CDR3 DNA sequence: TGTGCCAGCAGTGGCGCCGGGACTAGCGGGAAGGTTTTTTGGTCCTACAATGAGCAGTTCTTC.

The chain recombines TRBV6-5 with TRBJ1-4; TRBD1 aligns across 8 bases. Germline V gene data show CDR1 as MNHEY and CDR2 as SVGAGI. This CDR3 spans 15 amino acids. V gave up 5 bases and J gave up 2 bases; unmatched junction bases: 4. CDR3 DNA sequence: TGTGCCAGCAGTACAACAGGGGGGACTAATGAAAAACTGTTTTTT. Protein: CASSTTGGTNEKLFF.

This clone was detected only a few times. The chain links TRBV5-6 to TRBJ2-3, with D maybe TRBD2 (5 bases). V was shortened by 10 bases and J by 2 bases, with 20 bases between the two germline ends. The germline CDR1 and CDR2 sequences are SGHDT and YYEEEE. The CDR3 spans 15 residues. Here the CDR3 DNA reads TGTGCCGGTAAGCGGTTCTCGACTCTCACAGATACGCAGTATTTT. Amino acid sequence: CAGKRFSTLTDTQYF.

The sample holds one count of this clone. The rearrangement joins TRBV19 to TRBJ1-3, with a tentative D call TRBD1 (5 bases). Germline V gives CDR1 LNHDA, CDR2 SQIVND (reference sequence). Trimming left V 6 bases short and J 3 bases short, with 21 bases between. This CDR3 has 17 amino acids. The CDR3 nucleotides read TGTGCCAGTAGCCTCCCCCCCGGGGGGAGGATTGGAAACACCATATATTTT. Encoded protein: CASSLPPGGRIGNTIYF. Full variable domain (outside the CDR3, taken from reference TRBV19 and TRBJ1-3): DGGITQSPKYLFRKEGQNVTLSCEQNLNHDAMYWYRQDPGQGLRLIYYSQIVNDFQKGDIAEGYSVSREKKESFPLTVTSAQKNPTAFYLCASSLPPGGRIGNTIYFGEGSWLTVV.

The chain has TRBV2 and TRBJ1-5; no reliable D call. Between the trimmed V and J ends, which lost 5 bases and 0 bases, there was a span of 5 bases. Germline V gives CDR1 SNHLY, CDR2 FYNNEI. This CDR3 region has 13 residues. CDR3: CASSKVSNQPQHF. The DNA of the CDR3 is TGTGCCAGCAGTAAAGTTAGCAATCAGCCCCAGCATTTT.

The chain joins TRBV5-5 to TRBJ1-5; a possible D gene is TRBD1 (6 bases). Germline CDR1 is SGHKS and CDR2 is YYEKEE (reference sequence). V was clipped by 5 bases and J by 4 bases, with 13 bases between them. This CDR3 comprises 14 residues. CDR3 residues: CASSWQGSNQPQHF. The CDR3 DNA is TGTGCCAGCAGTTGGCAGGGGAGTAATCAGCCCCAGCATTTT.

The chain couples TRBV5-1 to TRBJ1-1; 10 nucleotides align to TRBD1. This CDR3 has 14 residues. With 7 bases clipped from V and 5 bases from J, the junction kept 8 bases outside the gene matches. From germline, CDR1 is SGHRS and CDR2 YFSETQ. DNA of the CDR3: TGCGCCAGCTGCAGCGGACAGGGGGGAACTGAAGCTTTCTTT. Translation: CASCSGQGGTEAFF.